Sequencing of this T cell receptor beta chain was carried out in a study of cytomegalovirus exposure and HLA in healthy donors. CDR3 length: 14 amino acids. In germline, CDR1 is PRHDT, CDR2 FYEKMQ (reference sequence). Between the trimmed V and J ends, which lost 7 bases and 6 bases, there was a span of 17 bases. Study-wide results and caveats: Using a false discovery rate of 0.05, a later analysis showed that 15,000 to 20,000 TCR beta sequences were associated with HLA alleles. When the data were analyzed later, several of the most significant clusters appeared to be linked to common viral pathogens.

The PCR contained 60 Vbeta and 13 Jbeta primers. Repertoires were generated with immunoSEQ multiplex PCR, while TCRdb's copy carries only in-frame clones and drops some. The profile shows about 150,000 clones, 65% to 80% of them singletons. This clone came up once. The target antigen is unknown. The chain recombines TRBV13 with TRBJ2-3; unclear D gene. Sequenced: PBMCs. The clonotype comes from a male donor in good health and CMV-seronegative. As DNA, the CDR3 is TGTGCCAGCATCTCCGCACTCTCTCCTGATACGCAGTATTTT. Its translation is CASISALSPDTQYF.